Below are 22 T cell receptor beta chains sequenced from a single sample in a study of T cells after yellow fever vaccination. TCRdb re-analysed the 5' RACE reads in MiXCR, keeping a single row per CDR3 protein. The repertoire includes under 300,000 distinct CDR3 sequences, more than 6.5% of them detected once, and roughly 1% sits in the top ten. The sample consisted of CD4+ T cells sorted from PBMCs, taken on the day of the yellow fever booster vaccination. All receptors come from a man younger than 40 who received the YFV17D yellow fever vaccine.

This clonotype was detected only a few times. V and J are TRBV7-2 and TRBJ2-7; D is uncertain. The germline CDR1 and CDR2 sequences are SGHTA and FQGNSA. The CDR3 runs to 15 residues. Trimming removed 2 bases at V and 1 base at J, with 12 bases between. The CDR3 DNA reads as TGTGCCAGCAGCTTATACCCAGGAGATTCCTACGAGCAGTACTTC. Translating gives CASSLYPGDSYEQYF.

This clonotype was observed many times. CDR3 amino acids: CASSQGLTTDTQYF. As DNA, the CDR3 is TGTGCCAGCAGCCAAGGACTGACCACAGATACGCAGTATTTT. The chain recombines TRBV3-1 with TRBJ2-3; no definite D call. The germline V gene encodes CDR1 LGHDT and CDR2 YNNKEL (reference sequence). Trimming stripped 1 base from V and 2 bases from J, with 7 bases between. CDR3 length: 14 residues.

The sample holds a few counts of this clonotype. The chain recombines TRBV23-1 with TRBJ1-5; unclear D gene. TRBV23-1 falls under the ORF class, with uncertain function. Trimming left V 0 bases short and J 4 bases short, with 13 bases between. CDR3 length: 16 amino acids. Here the CDR3 reads CASSQSSGMSNQPQHF. CDR3 nucleotide sequence: TGCGCCAGCAGTCAATCCTCAGGAATGTCGAATCAGCCCCAGCATTTT.

There are many counts of this clonotype. The rearrangement links TRBV3-1 to TRBJ2-1; 8 nucleotides align to TRBD2. Trimming removed 4 bases from V and 6 bases from J; junction bases left unmatched: 5. The germline V gene has CDR1 LGHDT and CDR2 YNNKEL (reference sequence). CDR3 length: 14 amino acids. The CDR3 here is CASSLGTRGNEQFF. Here the CDR3 DNA reads TGTGCCAGCAGCCTCGGGACTAGGGGCAATGAGCAGTTCTTC.

In its sample, this clonotype was seen a few times. V and J are TRBV7-2 and TRBJ2-1; 9 bases map to TRBD2. Germline loops: CDR1 SGHTA, CDR2 FQGNSA. The CDR3 contains 14 residues. V lost 5 bases and J lost 6; bases outside the gene matches: 5. The CDR3 coding sequence is TGTGCCAGCAGCCTCGGACTAGCGCCCAATGAGCAGTTCTTC. This translates into CASSLGLAPNEQFF.

This clonotype showed up just a few times. This chain links TRBV12-3 or TRBV12-4 with TRBJ2-5, with 7 bases that match TRBD2. The V segment lost 5 bases and the J segment 5 bases; nucleotides outside the gene matches: 8. This CDR3 comprises 14 residues. CDR3 loop: CASSPLGGRETQYF. Here the CDR3 DNA reads TGTGCCAGCAGTCCCTTGGGAGGGAGGGAGACCCAGTACTTC.

In this sample, this clonotype turned up many times. The chain has TRBV5-1 and TRBJ2-2; 11 bases fit TRBD2. The V gene's germline CDR1 is SGHRS and CDR2 YFSETQ. The CDR3 is 16 amino acids. V was pared by 4 bases and J by 0 bases, with 2 bases of the junction left unmatched. The CDR3 is CASSPGLAANTGELFF. CDR3 coding DNA: TGCGCCAGCAGCCCGGGACTAGCGGCGAACACCGGGGAGCTGTTTTTT.

This clonotype was counted between two and nine times. The rearrangement uses TRBV20-1 and TRBJ2-3; 11 positions agree with TRBD2. Germline loops: CDR1 DFQATT, CDR2 SNEGSKA (reference sequence). V gave up 1 base and J gave up 1 base; unmatched junction bases: 7. The length of the CDR3 is 17 residues. CDR3 sequence: CSARGASGRKGTDTQYF. The DNA of the CDR3 is TGCAGTGCTAGAGGGGCTAGCGGGAGGAAGGGCACAGATACGCAGTATTTT.

This clonotype was counted ten times or more. This chain connects TRBV12-3 or TRBV12-4 to TRBJ2-7, with D perhaps matching TRBD2 (6 bases). The germline V and J ends were trimmed by 3 bases and 2 bases, with 14 bases remaining between them. The CDR3 covers 15 residues. For the CDR3, the DNA is TGTGCCAGCAGTTTCCAGGGAGGAACGACCTACGAGCAGTACTTC. Translating it yields CASSFQGGTTYEQYF.

This clonotype was seen ten or more times. V is TRBV7-8 and J is TRBJ1-5; no clear D. Trimming cost V 1 base and J 3 bases, with 10 bases left between them. The length of the CDR3 is 15 residues. CDR1 is SGHVS, CDR2 FQNEAQ, per germline. The CDR3 DNA sequence: TGTGCCAGCAGCTTAGACGGACCGAACAATCAGCCCCAGCATTTT. Its translation is CASSLDGPNNQPQHF.

Only a few counts were recorded for this clonotype. The chain employs TRBV6-1 and TRBJ2-7, with 12 bases identical to TRBD2. The V segment lost 5 bases and the J segment 3 bases; nucleotides outside the gene matches: 5. Germline CDR1 and CDR2: MNHNS and SASEGT. This CDR3 is built from 15 residues. The CDR3 sequence is CASSPGTSGLYEQYF. Written as DNA, the CDR3 is TGTGCCAGCAGTCCCGGGACTAGCGGGCTCTACGAGCAGTACTTC.

This clonotype was counted between two and nine times. This chain links TRBV12-3 or TRBV12-4 with TRBJ2-1, with 8 nucleotides matching TRBD2. The V segment lost 5 bases and the J segment 2 bases; nucleotides outside the gene matches: 5. The length of the CDR3 is 15 residues. CDR3 amino acids: CASSVLAGPYNEQFF. The CDR3 DNA reads as TGTGCCAGCAGTGTATTAGCGGGACCCTACAATGAGCAGTTCTTC.

This clonotype was counted only a few times. The chain uses TRBV20-1 and TRBJ2-1; 9 nucleotides match TRBD2. This CDR3 is 17 amino acids long. V dropped 0 bases and J dropped 7; count of bases not matched to a gene: 13. Looked up from germline, CDR1 is DFQATT and CDR2 is SNEGSKA (reference sequence). The CDR3 region is CSARDQSGREGYNEQFF. CDR3 bases: TGCAGTGCTAGAGATCAGAGTGGGCGGGAGGGTTATAATGAGCAGTTCTTC.

In the case of this clonotype: One base away lies a much larger clone, so this may be a sequencing read error. The genes are TRBV20-1 and TRBJ2-5; TRBD2 matches at 12 bases. Germline CDR1 reads DFQATT; CDR2 reads SNEGSKA (reference sequence). Losses at the gene ends were 5 bases for V and 10 bases for J; bases not matched to a gene: 8. The CDR3 is 13 residues long. In DNA form, the CDR3 reads TGCAGTGCTCTGACTAGCGGGAGCTCGGACCAGTACTTC. Its protein is CSALTSGSSDQYF.

The sample holds a few counts of this clonotype. The V gene is TRBV6-5, the J gene TRBJ1-1; 7 nucleotides align to TRBD1. This CDR3 is built from 16 residues. Losses at the gene ends were 0 bases for V and 4 bases for J; bases not matched to a gene: 8. Germline V gene sequence: CDR1 MNHEY, CDR2 SVGAGI. CDR3 bases: TGTGCCAGCAGTTACTCGATGGGGGCAGGGGGCACTGAAGCTTTCTTT. Its protein product is CASSYSMGAGGTEAFF.

There are many counts of this clonotype. The chain links TRBV12-3 or TRBV12-4 to TRBJ2-3, with D perhaps given as TRBD1 or TRBD2 (5 bases each). The CDR3 contains 17 residues. V gave up 5 bases and J gave up 0 bases, with 18 bases separating them. CDR3 sequence: CASSTGATWVSTDTQYF. In nucleotides, the CDR3 is TGTGCCAGCAGTACCGGGGCGACCTGGGTTAGCACAGATACGCAGTATTTT.

The chain joins TRBV12-3 or TRBV12-4 to TRBJ1-1; possibly TRBD1 for D (6 bases). V lost 0 bases and J lost 4, with 18 bases in between. The CDR3 length is 17 residues. Here the CDR3 DNA reads TGTGCCAGCAGTTTAGCGTACAGGGCACCGACCCTCACTGAAGCTTTCTTT. Translation gives CASSLAYRAPTLTEAFF.

Points on this clonotype: A much larger clone is a single base away; this may be a read error. The chain combines TRBV20-1 with TRBJ2-1, with a weak D call TRBD2 (6 bases). The CDR3 spans 17 residues. Looked up from germline, CDR1 is DFQATT and CDR2 is SNEGSKA (reference sequence). This CDR3 reads CRARREWTIKSYNEQFF. The DNA for the CDR3 is TGCCGTGCTAGGCGAGAGTGGACTATCAAATCCTACAATGAGCAGTTCTTC.

This clonotype was counted at least ten times. This chain joins TRBV6-5 and TRBJ2-1; maybe TRBD2 (6 bases). Looked up from germline, CDR1 is MNHEY and CDR2 is SVGAGI. This CDR3 is 17 amino acids long. Trimming removed 0 bases from V and 2 bases from J, with 14 bases in between. The CDR3 DNA sequence: TGTGCCAGCAGTTACTCGATAGGACGGGAGACCTACAATGAGCAGTTCTTC. Amino acid sequence: CASSYSIGRETYNEQFF.

This clonotype came up a few times. This sequence joins TRBV29-1 and TRBJ2-7; D may be TRBD2 (6 bases). The germline V and J ends were trimmed by 0 bases and 6 bases, with 18 bases remaining between them. The germline V gene has CDR1 SQVTM and CDR2 ANQGSEA. This CDR3 is built from 15 residues. CDR3 in DNA: TGCAGCGTTGAAGAGGGGGGACTCCGGGGTAGCGAGCAGTACTTC. It encodes CSVEEGGLRGSEQYF.

The gene calls are TRBV7-8 and TRBJ1-1; D is unclear. Looked up from germline, CDR1 is SGHVS and CDR2 is FQNEAQ. V lost 6 bases and J 0 bases, leaving 8 bases between the germline ends. This CDR3 has 13 residues. CDR3 in amino acids: CASRHRVNTEAFF. CDR3 nucleotide sequence: TGTGCCAGCAGACACCGAGTGAACACTGAAGCTTTCTTT.

This clonotype came up many times. The chain joins TRBV18 to TRBJ2-7; TRBD1 aligns across 9 bases. V gave up 2 bases and J gave up 2 bases; unmatched junction bases: 1. Germline loops: CDR1 KGHSH, CDR2 LQKENI. The CDR3 contains 14 residues. The CDR3 is CASSPGTGPYEQYF. For the CDR3, the DNA is TGTGCCAGCTCACCAGGGACAGGGCCCTACGAGCAGTACTTC.